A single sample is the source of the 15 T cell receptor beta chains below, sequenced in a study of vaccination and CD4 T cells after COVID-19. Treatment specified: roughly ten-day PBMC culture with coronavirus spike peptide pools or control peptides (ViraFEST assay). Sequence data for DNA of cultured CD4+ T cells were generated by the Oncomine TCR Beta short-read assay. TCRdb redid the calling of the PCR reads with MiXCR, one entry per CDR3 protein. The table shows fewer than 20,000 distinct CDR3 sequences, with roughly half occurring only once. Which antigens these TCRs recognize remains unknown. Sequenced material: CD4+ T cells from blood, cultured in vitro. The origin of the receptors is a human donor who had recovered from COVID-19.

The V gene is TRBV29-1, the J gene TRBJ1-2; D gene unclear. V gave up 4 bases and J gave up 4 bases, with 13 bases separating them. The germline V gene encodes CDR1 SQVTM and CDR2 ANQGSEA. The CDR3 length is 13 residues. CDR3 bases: TGCAGCGTTGTTACGGGAATAACCTATGGCTACACCTTC. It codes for CSVVTGITYGYTF.

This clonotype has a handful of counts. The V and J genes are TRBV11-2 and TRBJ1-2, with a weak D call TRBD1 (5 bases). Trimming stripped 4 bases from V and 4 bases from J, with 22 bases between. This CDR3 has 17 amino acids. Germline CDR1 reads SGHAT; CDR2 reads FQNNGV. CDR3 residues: CASSSPRSQDLSYGYTF. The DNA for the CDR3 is TGTGCCAGCAGCTCCCCCCGTTCACAGGACCTGAGCTATGGCTACACCTTC.

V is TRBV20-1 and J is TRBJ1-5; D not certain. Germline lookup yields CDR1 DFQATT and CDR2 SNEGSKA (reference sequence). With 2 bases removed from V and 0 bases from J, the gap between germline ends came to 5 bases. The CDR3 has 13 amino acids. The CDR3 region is CSARSASNQPQHF. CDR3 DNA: TGCAGTGCTAGAAGTGCTAGCAATCAGCCCCAGCATTTT.

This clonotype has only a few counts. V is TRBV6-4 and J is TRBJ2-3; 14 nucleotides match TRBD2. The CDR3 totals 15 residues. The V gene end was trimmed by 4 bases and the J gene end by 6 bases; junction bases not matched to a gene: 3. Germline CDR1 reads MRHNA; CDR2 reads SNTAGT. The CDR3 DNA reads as TGTGCCAGCAGTGGACTAGCGGGAGGGCCTGATACGCAGTATTTT. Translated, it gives CASSGLAGGPDTQYF.

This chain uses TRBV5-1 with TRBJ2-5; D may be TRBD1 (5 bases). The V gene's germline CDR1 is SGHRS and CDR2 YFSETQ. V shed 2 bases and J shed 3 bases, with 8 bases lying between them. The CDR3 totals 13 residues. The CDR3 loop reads CASSFGQEETQYF. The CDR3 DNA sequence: TGCGCCAGCAGCTTTGGACAAGAAGAGACCCAGTACTTC.

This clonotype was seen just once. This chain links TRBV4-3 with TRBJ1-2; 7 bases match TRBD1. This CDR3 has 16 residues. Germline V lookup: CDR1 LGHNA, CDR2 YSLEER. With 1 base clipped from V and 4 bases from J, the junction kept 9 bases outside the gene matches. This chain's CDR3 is CASSQAASGGGYGYTF. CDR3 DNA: TGCGCCAGCAGCCAAGCGGCATCAGGGGGAGGCTATGGCTACACCTTC.

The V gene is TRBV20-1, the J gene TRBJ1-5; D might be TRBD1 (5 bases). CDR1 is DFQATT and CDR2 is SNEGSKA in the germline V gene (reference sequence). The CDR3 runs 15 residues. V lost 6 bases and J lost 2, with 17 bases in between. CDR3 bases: TGCAGTGCCCCTCAGGGTAGACATGGCAATCAGCCCCAGCATTTT. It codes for CSAPQGRHGNQPQHF.

Written as DNA, the CDR3 is TGTGCCAGTAGAACCGGGACAGGGGGCGAAAAACTGTTTTTT. Protein sequence: CASRTGTGGEKLFF. J is TRBJ1-4 and V is TRBV19; 12 nucleotides line up with TRBD1. Germline CDR1 reads LNHDA; CDR2 reads SQIVND (reference sequence). CDR3 length equals 14 residues. After removal of 6 bases from V and 8 bases from J, the junction contained 4 bases not matched to a gene.

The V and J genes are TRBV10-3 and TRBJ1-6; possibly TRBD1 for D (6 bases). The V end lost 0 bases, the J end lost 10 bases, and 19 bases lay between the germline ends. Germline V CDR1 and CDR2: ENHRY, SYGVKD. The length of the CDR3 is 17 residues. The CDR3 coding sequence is TGTGCCATCAGTGAGTCGAAGGTCGGCAGGGGAGACTCACCCCTCCACTTT. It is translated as CAISESKVGRGDSPLHF.

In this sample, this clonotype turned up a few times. The CDR3 sequence: CASSSRGQPQHF. The CDR3 region has the DNA TGTGCCAGCAGTTCCAGGGGCCAGCCCCAGCATTTT. The genes are TRBV28 and TRBJ1-5; D may be TRBD1 (6 bases). The CDR3 length is 12 residues. The ends were cut back, 4 bases at V and 7 bases at J, with 8 bases in the middle. Germline loops: CDR1 MDHEN, CDR2 SYDVKM.

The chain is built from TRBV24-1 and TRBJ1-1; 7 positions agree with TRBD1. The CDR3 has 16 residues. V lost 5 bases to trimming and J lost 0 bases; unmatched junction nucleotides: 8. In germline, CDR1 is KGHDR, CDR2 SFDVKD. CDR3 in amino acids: CATSVCTGEMNTEAFF. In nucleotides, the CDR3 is TGTGCCACCAGTGTCTGCACAGGGGAAATGAACACTGAAGCTTTCTTT.

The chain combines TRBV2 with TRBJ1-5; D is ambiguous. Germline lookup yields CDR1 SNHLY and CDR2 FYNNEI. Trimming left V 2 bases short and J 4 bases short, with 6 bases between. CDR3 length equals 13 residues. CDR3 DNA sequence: TGTGCCAGCAGTGAACAACGGAATCAGCCCCAGCATTTT. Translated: CASSEQRNQPQHF.

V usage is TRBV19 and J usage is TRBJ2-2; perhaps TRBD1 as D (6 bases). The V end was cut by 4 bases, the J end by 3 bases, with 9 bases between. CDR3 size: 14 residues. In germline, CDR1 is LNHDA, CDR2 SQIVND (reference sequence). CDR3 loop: CASSRDIYTGELFF. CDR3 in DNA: TGTGCCAGTAGTAGGGACATATACACCGGGGAGCTGTTTTTT.

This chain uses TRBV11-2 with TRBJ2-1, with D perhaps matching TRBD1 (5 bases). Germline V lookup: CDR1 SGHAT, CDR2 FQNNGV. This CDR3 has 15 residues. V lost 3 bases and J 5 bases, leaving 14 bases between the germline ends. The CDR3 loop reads CASSLSSGAHNEQFF. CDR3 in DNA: TGTGCCAGCAGCTTGTCTAGTGGGGCCCACAATGAGCAGTTCTTC.

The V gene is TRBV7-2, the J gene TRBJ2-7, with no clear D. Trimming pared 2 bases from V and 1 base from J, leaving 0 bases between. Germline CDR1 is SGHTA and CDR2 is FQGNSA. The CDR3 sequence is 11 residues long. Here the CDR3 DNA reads TGTGCCAGCAGCTTATCCTACGAGCAGTACTTC. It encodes CASSLSYEQYF.